This TCR beta chain came from a study of shared clonotypes between healthy human individuals. The CDR3 is made up of 13 amino acids. The V end was cut by 3 bases, the J end by 1 base, with 6 bases between. Germline CDR1 is LNHDA and CDR2 is SQIVND (reference sequence). Using immunoSEQ multiplex PCR, the repertoire was profiled, and TCRdb retains in-frame clones only, with some absent. Seen here are about 2 million clones, approximately 95% observed once, and the top ten hold about 0.13%. As for this clone: The sample holds other DNA sequences that translate to the same CDR3.

This sequence originates from a man aged 18 to 30 in good health. The V gene is TRBV19, the J gene TRBJ1-1, with D unresolved. Sequenced sample: naive CD4+ T cells sorted from blood. As for subset: CD45RA+ positively selected. In nucleotides, the CDR3 is TGTGCCAGTAGTATCGGGCAGAACACTGAAGCTTTCTTT. This gives the protein CASSIGQNTEAFF.